Below, 30 T cell receptor beta chains from the same sample are listed, as sequenced in a study of T cell clonality in common variable immunodeficiency. Sequencing used immunoSEQ multiplex PCR; TCRdb keeps in-frame clones, though not all of them. The profile covers tens of thousands of clones, none occurring a single time. The specimen was peripheral blood mononuclear cells. The source of these receptors is a person aged 18 to 75 in good health.

Comments on this clone: The read halts 3 residues ahead of the CDR3 end, with the missing end drawn from the germline J gene. The chain links TRBV30 to TRBJ2-1; 8 bases are shared with TRBD2. This CDR3 has 15 amino acids. V lost 4 bases and J lost 5; bases outside the gene matches: 10. Germline CDR1 and CDR2: GTSNPN and SVGIG (reference sequence). CDR3 residues: CAWTPGSGSHNEQFF. The part of the CDR3 DNA that was read is TGTGCCTGGACCCCGGGGAGCGGGAGCCACAATGAG.

This clone was recorded at least ten times. The sequence runs out 3 residues before the end of the CDR3; the remainder is reconstructed from the germline J gene. The chain couples TRBV6-1 to TRBJ1-4; D unclear. CDR3 length: 13 residues. V dropped 3 bases and J dropped 7 bases, with 9 bases sitting between them. Germline-derived CDR1 and CDR2 are MNHNS and SASEGT. The part of the CDR3 DNA that was read is TGTGCCAGCAGTGACCGGGGAGGTGAAAAA. This encodes CASSDRGGEK. The full-length CDR3 reads as CASSDRGGEKLFF.

This clone came up many times. The read ends 3 residues shy of where the CDR3 ends; the end is completed using the germline J gene. The chain links TRBV29-1 to TRBJ1-2; 8 nucleotides line up with TRBD1. Germline CDR1 reads SQVTM; CDR2 reads ANQGSEA. The CDR3 extends over 13 amino acids. Trimming at V came to 1 base and at J to 4 bases, leaving 2 bases not matched to a gene. The CDR3 sequence: CSVEVDRAYGYTF. The DNA read from the CDR3 is TGCAGCGTTGAAGTGGACAGGGCCTATGGC.

This clone was seen at least ten times. The read terminates 3 residues ahead of where the CDR3 ends, so the germline J gene completes it. The genes are TRBV5-1 and TRBJ2-1, with 12 bases lining up with TRBD2. V was pared by 4 bases and J by 2 bases, with 4 bases of the junction left unmatched. This CDR3 spans 16 amino acids. The germline V gene has CDR1 SGHRS and CDR2 YFSETQ. The CDR3 region is CASSGGLAGTYNEQFF. CDR3 bases read: TGCGCCAGCAGCGGCGGACTAGCGGGGACCTACAATGAG.

This clone was counted many times. The sequence runs out 3 residues before the end of the CDR3; the remainder is reconstructed from the germline J gene. The J gene is TRBJ2-3, the V gene TRBV20-1; maybe TRBD2 (5 bases). From germline, CDR1 is DFQATT and CDR2 SNEGSKA (reference sequence). The CDR3 loop spans 13 amino acids. CDR3 protein: CSGGGRTSETQYF. Partial CDR3 DNA: TGCAGTGGCGGCGGGCGGACCAGCGAGACG.

This clone was found many times. The CDR3 extends 3 residues past the end of the read, so its final part is completed from the germline J gene. V usage is TRBV14 and J usage is TRBJ2-1, with 7 bases matching TRBD2. Trimming at V came to 4 bases and at J to 0 bases, leaving 3 bases not matched to a gene. The CDR3 runs to 15 residues. The V gene's germline CDR1 is SGHDN and CDR2 FVKESK. This CDR3 is CASSRWDYSYNEQFF. Incomplete CDR3 DNA: TGTGCCAGCAGCCGATGGGACTACTCCTACAATGAG.

This clone was seen repeatedly, ten times or more. The sequence runs out 3 residues before the end of the CDR3; the remainder is reconstructed from the germline J gene. The chain has TRBV20-1 and TRBJ2-7; 9 bases map to TRBD2. V lost 6 bases to trimming and J lost 3 bases; unmatched junction nucleotides: 12. Germline-derived CDR1 and CDR2 are DFQATT and SNEGSKA (reference sequence). The CDR3 has 15 amino acids. CDR3 DNA (partial): TGCAGTGCCTTCTCAAAATCGACTAGCGGCTACGAG. Translated: CSAFSKSTSGYE. The full-length CDR3 reads as CSAFSKSTSGYEQYF.

This clone was counted many times. The read stops 3 residues short of the end of the CDR3; the missing end is completed from the germline J gene. The chain has TRBV2 and TRBJ2-4, with a possible D match to TRBD2 (6 bases). Germline-derived CDR1 and CDR2 are SNHLY and FYNNEI. This CDR3 comprises 12 residues. The CDR3 reads CAHGEERNIQYF. CDR3 DNA, as far as it was read: TGTGCTCACGGGGAGGAGAGAAACATT.

The table lists this clone with many counts. The CDR3 DNA, read in part, is TGCGCCAGCAGTCAATATCCGGGGGGGAGGGGTGGC. Translation: CASSQYPGGRGG. The CDR3, in full, reads CASSQYPGGRGGYTF. The gene calls are TRBV23-1 and TRBJ1-2; maybe TRBD1 (5 bases). The read ends 3 residues shy of where the CDR3 ends; the end is completed using the germline J gene. TRBV23-1 belongs to the ORF category, with a function that is uncertain. The length of the CDR3 is 15 residues. V gave up 1 base and J gave up 7 bases, with 16 bases separating them.

This clone came up many times. From the germline J gene comes the end of the CDR3, since the read stops 3 residues before it. The J gene is TRBJ1-5, the V gene TRBV7-8, with 9 bases fitting TRBD1. With 4 bases clipped from V and 3 bases from J, the junction kept 4 bases outside the gene matches. The germline V gene has CDR1 SGHVS and CDR2 FQNEAQ. This CDR3 region has 15 residues. CDR3 DNA, as far as it was read: TGTGCCAGCAGCTCACAGGGGGCAGTCAATCAGCCC. The encoded protein is CASSSQGAVNQP. The full-length CDR3 reads as CASSSQGAVNQPQHF. Variable domain in full (rest from reference TRBV7-8 and TRBJ1-5): GAGVSQSPRYKVAKRGQDVALRCDPISGHVSLFWYQQALGQGPEFLTYFQNEAQLDKSGLPSDRFFAERPEGSVSTLKIQRTQQEDSAVYLCASSSQGAVNQPQHFGDGTRLSIL.

This clone was found many times. The read ends 3 residues shy of where the CDR3 ends; the end is completed using the germline J gene. In the same sample, other DNA sequences code for this CDR3. J is TRBJ2-1 and V is TRBV2, with D hard to call. This CDR3 spans 14 amino acids. Trimming removed 4 bases from V and 4 bases from J, with 11 bases in between. Germline values: CDR1 SNHLY, CDR2 FYNNEI. The CDR3 reads CASSVGTDYNEQFF. CDR3 DNA, as far as it was read: TGTGCCAGCAGTGTAGGAACAGATTACAATGAG.

Ten or more counts support this clone. The read stops 3 residues short of the end of the CDR3; the missing end is completed from the germline J gene. This chain connects TRBV7-9 to TRBJ1-1, with D possibly being TRBD1 (5 bases). This CDR3 has 13 amino acids. The V end was cut by 7 bases, the J end by 5 bases, with 14 bases between. Germline V gene lookup returns CDR1 SEHNR and CDR2 FQNEAQ (reference sequence). The sequenced part of the CDR3 DNA is TGTGCCAGCATAAAGGGGAGAGAGACTGAA. This encodes CASIKGRETE. The entire CDR3 is CASIKGRETEAFF.

This clone was seen ten or more times. The read is 3 residues too short to cover the CDR3 end, so that end is filled in from the germline J gene. The chain has TRBV20-1 and TRBJ1-2; TRBD1 aligns across 10 bases. Germline V lookup: CDR1 DFQATT, CDR2 SNEGSKA (reference sequence). The ends lost 1 base at V and 3 bases at J; junction bases unmatched: 5. This CDR3 comprises 15 residues. CDR3 sequence reads: CSARARTGGDYGYTF. The part of the CDR3 DNA that was read is TGCAGTGCTAGAGCGAGGACAGGGGGGGACTATGGC.

This clone was detected ten times or more. The CDR3 end falls 3 residues outside the read, so it is completed with the germline J gene. The genes are TRBV5-1 and TRBJ2-1, with 11 bases identical to TRBD2. Germline V gene lookup returns CDR1 SGHRS and CDR2 YFSETQ. The CDR3 has 16 residues. V was pared by 2 bases and J by 4 bases, with 5 bases of the junction left unmatched. The CDR3 spells CASSFTGTSGYNEQFF. Incomplete CDR3 DNA: TGCGCCAGCAGCTTCACCGGGACTAGCGGTTACAATGAG.

This clone was seen ten or more times. The CDR3 extends 3 residues past the end of the read, so its final part is completed from the germline J gene. This chain uses TRBV4-2 with TRBJ2-3, with TRBD2 matching 7 bases. V lost 1 base and J lost 6; bases outside the gene matches: 4. The germline CDR1 and CDR2 sequences are LGHNA and YNFKEQ. The CDR3 extends over 14 amino acids. CDR3 sequence reads: CASSQGLAWDTQYF. CDR3 DNA, as far as it was read: TGTGCCAGCAGCCAAGGACTAGCTTGGGATACG.

This clone has ten or more counts. The read finishes 3 residues shy of the CDR3 end, and the germline J gene is used to complete it. V and J are TRBV10-1 and TRBJ2-1, with D possibly TRBD2 on 7 matching bases. The V gene lost 1 base and the J gene lost 5 bases, with 15 bases spanning the gap. There are 16 residues in the CDR3. Germline loops: CDR1 WNHNN, CDR2 SYGVQD (reference sequence). The part of the CDR3 DNA that was read is TGCGCCAGCAGTGAGTACGGGCGGGGGCTGGACAATGAG. Translating gives CASSEYGRGLDNE. The CDR3 in its entirety is CASSEYGRGLDNEQFF.

In this sample, this clone turned up many times. Read sequence stops 3 residues before the CDR3 end, and the germline J gene provides the missing end. The chain has TRBV7-9 and TRBJ2-7; D gene ambiguous. In germline, CDR1 is SEHNR, CDR2 FQNEAQ (reference sequence). V shed 5 bases and J shed 1 base, with 15 bases lying between them. The CDR3 has 15 residues. This CDR3 reads CASSIRTEVSYEQYF. Partial CDR3 DNA: TGTGCCAGCAGCATCCGTACAGAGGTTTCCTACGAG. The variable domain in full, with the rest retrieved from reference TRBV7-9 and TRBJ2-7, is DTGVSQNPRHKITKRGQNVTFRCDPISEHNRLYWYRQTLGQGPEFLTYFQNEAQLEKSRLLSDRFSAERPKGSFSTLEIQRTEQGDSAMYLCASSIRTEVSYEQYFGPGTRLTVT.

This clone appeared many times. The CDR3 loop is CASSPGQGPTEAFF. The CDR3 bases that were read are TGTGCCAGCAGTCCAGGACAGGGTCCCACTGAA. The chain recombines TRBV2 with TRBJ1-1; 8 bases align to TRBD1. The read is 3 residues too short to cover the CDR3 end, so that end is filled in from the germline J gene. The germline gives CDR1 SNHLY, CDR2 FYNNEI. This CDR3 region has 14 residues. Germline trimming cut 5 bases from V and 4 bases from J; bases unmatched to any gene: 6.

Regarding this clone: The sequenced fragment ends 3 residues before the CDR3 boundary, so the rest is inferred from the germline J gene. This chain uses TRBV7-2 with TRBJ2-7; possibly TRBD2 for D (5 bases). CDR1 SGHTA and CDR2 FQGNSA come from the germline V gene. V lost 5 bases to trimming and J lost 6 bases, with 11 bases between them. CDR3 length: 12 residues. The part of the CDR3 DNA that was read is TGTGCCAGCAGCGCACCTCGGGGCGAG. It yields the protein CASSAPRGE. The full CDR3 sequence reads CASSAPRGEQYF.

In this sample, this clone turned up many times. The read finishes 3 residues shy of the CDR3 end, and the germline J gene is used to complete it. This rearrangement joins TRBV5-1 to TRBJ2-2; TRBD2 might be the D (6 bases). Germline V gene sequence: CDR1 SGHRS, CDR2 YFSETQ. The CDR3 is made up of 14 amino acids. With 1 base removed from V and 7 bases from J, the gap between germline ends came to 11 bases. CDR3 amino acids: CASSLSPEGGELFF. Partial CDR3 DNA: TGCGCCAGCAGCTTGAGCCCGGAGGGCGGGGAG.

This clone was recorded many times. CDR3 protein: CSARVKDRANTEAFF. CDR3 DNA, as far as it was read: TGCAGTGCTAGAGTTAAAGACAGGGCGAACACTGAA. V gene TRBV20-1 combines with J gene TRBJ1-1; 7 bases line up with TRBD1. The observed sequence ends 3 residues before the CDR3 terminus, with the missing tail filled in from the germline J gene. Germline values: CDR1 DFQATT, CDR2 SNEGSKA (reference sequence). The CDR3 is 15 residues long. V lost 1 base and J lost 1; bases outside the gene matches: 6.

At least ten counts were recorded for this clone. The CDR3 end falls 3 residues outside the read, so it is completed with the germline J gene. The V and J genes are TRBV19 and TRBJ1-2; 7 bases align to TRBD1. The germline V gene has CDR1 LNHDA and CDR2 SQIVND (reference sequence). The CDR3 covers 14 residues. The DNA read from the CDR3 is TGTGCCAGTAGGAACCGAGGAGGGGGCCTCGAC. It codes for CASRNRGGGLD. The complete CDR3 sequence is CASRNRGGGLDYTF.

Ten or more counts support this clone. The read finishes 3 residues shy of the CDR3 end, and the germline J gene is used to complete it. The rearrangement joins TRBV5-5 to TRBJ1-1; the D gene is possibly TRBD1 (6 bases). The V gene lost 2 bases and the J gene lost 4 bases, with 15 bases spanning the gap. Looked up from germline, CDR1 is SGHKS and CDR2 is YYEKEE (reference sequence). The CDR3 has 15 amino acids. The CDR3 DNA, read in part, is TGTGCCAGCAGCTTAGGGATAGGGGGTTCCACTGAA. Its protein product is CASSLGIGGSTE. The full-length CDR3 reads as CASSLGIGGSTEAFF.

Many counts were recorded for this clone. The read comes to an end 3 residues before the CDR3 does, leaving the germline J gene to fill in the end. The chain recombines TRBV7-8 with TRBJ2-5; D may be TRBD1 (5 bases). Germline CDR1 reads SGHVS; CDR2 reads FQNEAQ. The CDR3 extends over 17 amino acids. V was trimmed by 2 bases and J by 4 bases, leaving 20 bases between them. This CDR3 is CASSLSSLDTLGETQYF. The covered CDR3 bases are TGTGCCAGCAGCTTATCCTCCCTGGACACCCTCGGAGAGACC.

This clone has a count of ten or more. Coverage ceases 3 residues before the CDR3 finishes, and the germline J gene fills in the end. This sequence joins TRBV19 and TRBJ1-4, with D possibly being TRBD1 (5 bases). CDR3 length equals 14 residues. Between the trimmed V and J ends, which lost 6 bases and 10 bases, there was a span of 18 bases. Germline CDR1 is LNHDA and CDR2 is SQIVND (reference sequence). The CDR3 sequence: CASSTERGGGKLFF. The DNA read from the CDR3 is TGTGCCAGTAGCACCGAGCGGGGGGGAGGAAAA.

This clone occurred many times. The read is 3 residues too short to cover the CDR3 end, so that end is filled in from the germline J gene. The chain employs TRBV7-9 and TRBJ2-7, with 9 bases fitting TRBD2. In germline, CDR1 is SEHNR, CDR2 FQNEAQ (reference sequence). This CDR3 spans 11 amino acids. Trimming cost V 8 bases and J 4 bases; bases outside gene matches: 0. Incomplete CDR3 DNA: TGTGCCAGCGCGGGGGGGTACGAG. Protein: CASAGGYE. The whole CDR3 protein reads CASAGGYEQYF.

In this sample, this clone turned up many times. The CDR3 loop is CASRVRGQAATYEQYF. The CDR3 DNA, read in part, is TGTGCCAGCAGAGTGAGGGGACAGGCTGCCACCTACGAG. The rearrangement uses TRBV2 and TRBJ2-7, with 8 bases that match TRBD1. Read sequence stops 3 residues before the CDR3 end, and the germline J gene provides the missing end. Germline CDR1 is SNHLY and CDR2 is FYNNEI. Losses at the gene ends were 6 bases for V and 2 bases for J; bases not matched to a gene: 12. The CDR3 loop spans 16 amino acids.

This clone has ten or more counts. The CDR3 is cut off 3 residues early in the read; its end comes from the germline J gene. V gene TRBV2 combines with J gene TRBJ1-1; possibly TRBD1 for D (6 bases). With 6 bases removed from V and 3 bases from J, the gap between germline ends came to 20 bases. The V gene's germline CDR1 is SNHLY and CDR2 FYNNEI. This CDR3 contains 16 residues. CDR3 DNA (partial): TGTGCCAGCAGAGACGCACAAGGACAGCTTTACACTGAA. As protein: CASRDAQGQLYTE. The CDR3 in its entirety is CASRDAQGQLYTEAFF.

The sample holds many counts of this clone. Read data end 3 residues before the CDR3 end; the end is taken from the germline J gene. V usage is TRBV5-1 and J usage is TRBJ2-7; 7 nucleotides match TRBD2. CDR3 length: 17 amino acids. The germline CDR1 and CDR2 sequences are SGHRS and YFSETQ. The trim removed 0 bases at V and 0 bases at J, leaving 9 bases unmatched. The chain's CDR3 is CASSLGLADPSSYEQYF. The CDR3 DNA, read in part, is TGCGCCAGCAGCTTGGGGCTAGCGGATCCTAGCTCCTACGAG.

This clone showed up many times. Coverage ceases 3 residues before the CDR3 finishes, and the germline J gene fills in the end. The genes are TRBV6-2 or TRBV6-3 and TRBJ2-7; possibly TRBD2 for D (6 bases). This CDR3 is 15 amino acids long. Deletions cut 5 bases from V and 2 bases from J, with 16 bases between. Germline lookup yields CDR1 MNHEY and CDR2 SVGEGT. This CDR3 is CASSPLSGETYEQYF. The CDR3 DNA, read in part, is TGTGCCAGCAGTCCACTTTCGGGGGAAACCTACGAG.